This T cell receptor (beta chain) comes out of a study of T cells after yellow fever vaccination. Turning to the study itself: SMART-Seq v4 Ultra Low Input handled preparation of low-cell-number fractions. General observations from the study: Sorted repertoires could include abundant contaminating clonotypes from bulk cells. Subsequent to the booster, the majority of primary-vaccination clones reappeared (around 95% CD4, about 90% CD8).

MiXCR, applied by TCRdb to the 5' RACE reads, yields one record per CDR3 protein. The table shows 200,000 to 250,000 distinct CDR3 sequences, with about 3% occurring only once. This clonotype was counted a few times. Antigen: not known. This CDR3 has 13 residues. Germline V gene sequence: CDR1 SGHRS, CDR2 YFSETQ. V shed 4 bases, J shed 7 bases, and the junction held 4 bases outside the gene matches. The chain recombines TRBV5-1 with TRBJ1-3, with 8 positions matching TRBD1. The sequence derives from a man between 18 and 35 years old who received the YFV17D yellow fever vaccine. The specimen was CD4+ T cells sorted from PBMCs, collected 10 days after the yellow fever booster vaccination. The CDR3 nucleotides are TGCGCCAGCAGCGTGGACAGGGCGAACACCATATATTTT. Its protein is CASSVDRANTIYF.